This T cell receptor beta chain was sequenced in a study of shared clonotypes between healthy human individuals. Study results and caveats: Represented diversity (both genetic and exposure-history) was limited by the small number of donors. Some naive CD4 clonotypes, roughly 5%, turned up in common across four donors. Large sequencing depth failed to make sorted-subset sequencing complete, rarefaction showed.

CD45RO-negative CD8 cells positively selected for CCR7 made up the naive population, which excluded terminally differentiated effector memory CD45RA+ cells. Each subset's genomic DNA was split evenly across several immunoSEQ plates. TCRdb keeps only in-frame clones here, not all; method: immunoSEQ multiplex PCR. The top ten clones hold about 1.5% of a sample with millions of clones, about 92% of them seen once. This clone showed up just a few times. Its antigen is not identified. Additional DNA sequences in this sample encode the identical CDR3. This clonotype was obtained from a young man in good health. Some clones in this sample may be carry-over from other donors' samples. The material sequenced was naive CD8+ T cells from PBMCs.

The CDR3 sequence: CASSLEGDGYTF. CDR3 DNA: TGTGCCAGCAGCTTAGAAGGGGATGGCTACACCTTC. The chain links TRBV7-9 to TRBJ1-2, with TRBD1 as a possible D gene (5 bases). The CDR3 is made up of 12 amino acids. Germline loops: CDR1 SEHNR, CDR2 FQNEAQ (reference sequence). V was clipped by 1 base and J by 6 bases, with 6 bases between them. Filled out from reference TRBV7-9 and TRBJ1-2, the complete variable domain reads DTGVSQNPRHKITKRGQNVTFRCDPISEHNRLYWYRQTLGQGPEFLTYFQNEAQLEKSRLLSDRFSAERPKGSFSTLEIQRTEQGDSAMYLCASSLEGDGYTFGSGTRLTVV.